Following are 2 T cell receptor beta chains from one sample sequenced in a study of blood T cell repertoires in COVID-19. Method: immunoSEQ multiplex PCR; TCRdb's copy keeps in-frame clones and lacks some. The repertoire holds about 310,000 clones, with around 87% as singletons. The sequencing sample was made of peripheral blood. The receptors here all came from a man over 45 with active or convalescent COVID-19.

A word on this clone: Other DNA sequences of this sample code for an identical CDR3. The chain recombines TRBV19 with TRBJ1-5; 8 positions agree with TRBD1. The CDR3 length is 14 residues. Germline V gene lookup returns CDR1 LNHDA and CDR2 SQIVND (reference sequence). V gave up 4 bases and J gave up 3 bases; unmatched junction bases: 2. The CDR3 loop is CASSRDRNNQPQHF. The CDR3 nucleotides read TGTGCCAGTAGTAGGGACAGGAACAATCAGCCCCAGCATTTT.

The rearrangement uses TRBV2 and TRBJ1-5; no definite D call. There are 12 residues in the CDR3. The germline V and J ends were trimmed by 7 bases and 5 bases, with 9 bases remaining between them. Germline-derived CDR1 and CDR2 are SNHLY and FYNNEI. CDR3 sequence reads: CASTRYDQPQHF. CDR3 in DNA: TGTGCCAGCACCAGGTATGATCAGCCCCAGCATTTT.